This T cell receptor beta chain was identified during a study of metastatic and nonmetastatic thyroid tumors. Study-level background: Repertoires from malignant and benign thyroid patients were compared across blood and tumor or nodule tissue.

This clone was observed at least ten times. The target antigen is unknown. Whole-study results and caveats: Malignant thyroid tumors reportedly exceeded benign nodules significantly in TCR beta diversity, with the difference appearing in blood and tumor.

No patient had received any treatment before thyroid surgery. Authors' data handling: Across clinicopathological groups, CDR3 differences served as the basis for building a distant-metastasis classifier for papillary thyroid cancer. Using MiXCR, TCRdb re-called clones from the PCR reads. The V and J calls reflect TCRdb's pipeline rather than the authors' work. The sample contains about 18,000 clones, 34% of which appear only once. With 1 base removed from V and 8 bases from J, the gap between germline ends came to 11 bases. The CDR3 consists of 13 residues. Germline V gene sequence: CDR1 WNHNN, CDR2 SYGVQD (reference sequence).

This receptor was obtained from a male donor with papillary thyroid cancer or a benign thyroid nodule (not recorded which). Some clones in this sample may be carry-over from other donors' samples. The rearrangement uses TRBV10-1 and TRBJ1-1; D is perhaps TRBD1 (5 bases). The sequenced sample was tumor tissue. The CDR3 loop reads CASSEYRGAEAFF. Here the CDR3 DNA reads TGCGCCAGCAGTGAGTATCGAGGGGCCGAAGCTTTCTTT.